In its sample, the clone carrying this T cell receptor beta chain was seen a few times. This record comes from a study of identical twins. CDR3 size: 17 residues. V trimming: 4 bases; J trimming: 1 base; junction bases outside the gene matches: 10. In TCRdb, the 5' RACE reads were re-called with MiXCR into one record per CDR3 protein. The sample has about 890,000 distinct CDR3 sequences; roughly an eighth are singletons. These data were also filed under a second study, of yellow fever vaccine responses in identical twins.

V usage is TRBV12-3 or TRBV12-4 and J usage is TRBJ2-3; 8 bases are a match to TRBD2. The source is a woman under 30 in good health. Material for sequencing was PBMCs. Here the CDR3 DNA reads TGTGCCAGCAGTTCCGGGAGGAAGCGGGGGCGCACAGATACGCAGTATTTT. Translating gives CASSSGRKRGRTDTQYF.